What follows is one T cell receptor (beta chain) and its context. The specificity of this receptor is unknown. Base qualities are missing; no much larger clone stands one base away. The library was made by 5' RACE. The data were produced on an Illumina HiSeq 2500. A second PCR of roughly 6 to 11 cycles was run with a J-beta primer mix and a sample-barcoded 5' primer. Each TCR beta cDNA molecule received a unique molecular identifier from a template-switch 5' adaptor carrying 12 random nucleotides. At least 2.5 million CDR3-containing paired-end reads were obtained from each sample. All of the RNA was converted into first-strand cDNA using the Mint cDNA synthesis kit, with a TRBC-specific oligonucleotide serving as the primer. Following uracil-DNA glycosylase treatment, all cDNA underwent a first 18-cycle PCR with the universal primers M1SS and BC2_uni_R. From the authors' description of their analysis: For normalization, 1 million high-quality reads were randomly selected from each sample, with every read carrying a distinct molecular identifier. Reads sharing molecular identifiers were discarded rather than binned into consensus sequences. MiTCR, with a Q25 quality threshold and the strictest error-elimination algorithm, was used for CDR3 identification, clonotype clustering and error correction. A nonparametric unseen species model with Euler transformation was used to estimate a lower bound on total TCR beta diversity. In-frame beta chains were kept once TCRdb had trimmed the public reads at Q25 with fastp and called clones with MiXCR. Entries are consolidated by CDR3 protein sequence, retaining the most common genes and DNA. The V and J calls, along with clone size, are taken from TCRdb and not from the paper's own processing. The sample contains 710,000 or so distinct CDR3 sequences, around a fifth of them found a single time. Clones ranked in the top ten supply around 21% of the sample.

The data are from a study of blood T cells in healthy people across ages (dated by TCRdb to the mid-2010s). Study-wide context: In model experiments, template switching captured roughly one uniquely barcoded TCR beta cDNA molecule for every two T cells. To avoid experimental bias, donors of different ages were randomly spread across the sequencing lanes. Using deep sequencing normalized with unique cDNA molecular identifiers, the study measured how TCR beta repertoire diversity changes with age. The study analyzed two additional independent replicas of 1 million unique cDNA reads from the same blood draw for two donors, one aged 18 to 30 and one aged 80 or older. The donors were divided into four age groups: young (average 16 years), middle-aged (roughly 42), aged (approximately 62) and long-lived (around 87).

The roughly 39 donors, aged about 6 to 90 years, were systemically healthy Caucasian individuals from Russia. Each donor gave 8.5 to 10 milliliters of peripheral blood, collected into EDTA-treated Vacutainer tubes. Ficoll-Paque density-gradient centrifugation was used to isolate PBMCs, with at least 6 million obtained per sample. Total RNA was extracted from PBMCs with Trizol reagent, with at least 5 micrograms obtained per sample. For every donor, an aliquot of PBMCs went through flow cytometry to measure the percentages of naive CD45RAhigh/CD27high T cells. Taken from cysteine to phenylalanine, the CDR3 has 16 residues. The sequence is cut down to CDR3 DNA, 48 bases in frame from base 1. CDR1 and CDR2 are read off the germline V gene (reference sequence) as LGHDT and YNNKEL. From V the trimming removes 4 bases and from J it removes 13 bases, while the gene matches leave 19 bases of the junction unaccounted for.

The research as a whole found: Bulk unsorted PBMC profiling prevented conclusive comparison of naive and antigen-experienced compartments. As age increased, observed TCR beta diversity per million T cells dropped in a roughly linear way, and a significant reduction was already evident by age about 40. Estimates of total diversity from one million sequenced T cells were regarded as lower bounds and underestimates. The CMV infection status of donors was not known, potentially confounding age-related changes in expanded clonotypes. Compared with the aged group, the long-lived group had more naive CD4+ T cells, fewer expanded clones and increased TCR diversity, a pattern suggesting age selection. The percentage of naive T cells measured by flow cytometry correlated strongly with observed TCR beta diversity.

The chain uses TRBV3-1 and TRBJ2-7, and TRBD2 aligns with 10 junction nucleotides. The receptor's source is a man in his 70s in good health. The material sequenced was blood. The CDR3 in this case is CASSPTSGDGVETQYF. The nucleotide sequence reads as follows: TGTGCCAGCAGCCCCACTAGCGGGGACGGGGTAGAGACCCAATACTTC.